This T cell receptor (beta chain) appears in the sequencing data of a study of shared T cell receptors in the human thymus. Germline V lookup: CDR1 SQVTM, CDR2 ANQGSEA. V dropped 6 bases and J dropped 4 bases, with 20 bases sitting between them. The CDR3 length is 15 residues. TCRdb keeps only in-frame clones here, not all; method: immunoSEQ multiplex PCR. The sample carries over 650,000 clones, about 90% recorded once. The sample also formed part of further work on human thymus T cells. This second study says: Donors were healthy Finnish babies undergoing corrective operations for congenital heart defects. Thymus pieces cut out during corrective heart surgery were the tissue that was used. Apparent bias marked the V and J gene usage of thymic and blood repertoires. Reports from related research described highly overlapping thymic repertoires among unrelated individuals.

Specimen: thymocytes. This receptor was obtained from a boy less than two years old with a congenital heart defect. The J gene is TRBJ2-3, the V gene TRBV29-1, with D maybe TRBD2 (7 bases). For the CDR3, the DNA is TGCAGCGTGGATTCGCGGGGGCCGCCGCCAGATACGCAGTATTTT. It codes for CSVDSRGPPPDTQYF.